A single sample gave rise to the 15 T cell receptor beta chains below, sequenced in a study of tumor-infiltrating lymphocytes in primary liver carcinoma (dated by TCRdb to the late 2010s). Sequencing was performed on an Illumina HiSeq 2500. Starting from approximately 500 ng total RNA, TCRbeta-specific cDNA was produced by reverse transcription with a constant-region primer and ProtoScript II reverse transcriptase. Construction of the TCRbeta libraries relied on three nested rounds of multiplex PCR, following a slightly modified ARM-PCR procedure. Multiplex TRBV1-TRBV30 forward primers and a Cbeta reverse primer were used in the first two PCR rounds, each of which was run for approximately 9 cycles. In TCRdb, the public reads were trimmed at Q25 with fastp and aligned with MiXCR, with productive beta chains retained. Identical CDR3 protein sequences are pooled into one entry, listed with their most common genes and DNA. A total of more than 55,000 distinct CDR3 sequences appear in this sample, less than 75% of them only once. The ten top clones hold roughly three fifths of the sample.

Total RNA and DNA were co-extracted without cell sorting from 20-30 mg of bulk tissue using the AllPrep DNA/RNA mini kit. The sample was liver tumor tissue from sampling region 2. In light of the paper, this sample's cell subset or site label describes: tumor region T2, inferior pole. The receptors come from a man aged 35 to 55 with primary liver carcinoma and hepatitis B virus infection.

Note on this clonotype: One end of the junction is discordant with germline, which a read error may explain. V and J are TRBV30 and TRBJ1-1; unclear D gene. Germline-derived CDR1 and CDR2 are GTSNPN and SVGIG (reference sequence). The CDR3 spans 11 residues. CDR3 region: CAWRMNTEALF. The CDR3 DNA sequence: TGTGCCTGGAGGATGAACACTGAAGCTCTCTTT.

V usage is TRBV11-2 and J usage is TRBJ2-1; D call uncertain. The CDR3 has 12 amino acids. Germline V gives CDR1 SGHAT, CDR2 FQNNGV. Trimming removed 0 bases at V and 7 bases at J, with 4 bases between. DNA of the CDR3: TGTGCCAGCAGCTTAGATAGGAATGAGCAGTTCTTC. This translates into CASSLDRNEQFF.

As to this clonotype: A junction end diverges from the germline sequence, so it may reflect a read error. The chain joins TRBV12-3 or TRBV12-4 to TRBJ2-7; 9 bases agree with TRBD1. The CDR3 contains 15 residues. The chain's CDR3 is CASSLVQGANYEQYF. Written as DNA, the CDR3 is TGTGCCAGCAGTTTAGTACAGGGGGCTAACTACGAGCAATACTTC.

The gene calls are TRBV30 and TRBJ1-4; D remains ambiguous. V lost 4 bases and J lost 5, with 11 bases in between. The CDR3 is 13 amino acids. The germline CDR1 and CDR2 sequences are GTSNPN and SVGIG (reference sequence). The CDR3 protein is CAWNRFRNEKLFF. CDR3 in DNA: TGTGCCTGGAACCGGTTCCGGAATGAAAAACTGTTTTTT.

The chain joins TRBV11-2 to TRBJ2-5, with D perhaps TRBD1 (7 bases). Per the germline V gene, CDR1 is SGHAT and CDR2 is FQNNGV. The CDR3 is made up of 16 amino acids. Trimming shortened V by 5 bases and J by 4 bases, and 20 bases separated the two germline ends. The CDR3 nucleotides read TGTGCCAGCAGCCAACTCCTCGCAGGGGGGATAGAGACCCAGTACTTC. Its translation is CASSQLLAGGIETQYF.

Comment on this clonotype: The germline gene is not matched at one end of the junction; a read error may be the cause. V usage is TRBV12-3 or TRBV12-4 and J usage is TRBJ2-2; 10 bases are a match to TRBD1. The CDR3 length is 16 residues. CDR3 in DNA: TGTACCAGCAGTGGAAGACAGGGGGCCGACACCGTGGAGTTGTTTTTT. This encodes CTSSGRQGADTVELFF.

This clonotype occurred a few times. No conserved phenylalanine or tryptophan ends this CDR3, so it is likely a read error. The J gene is TRBJ2-7, the V gene TRBV29-1; 7 bases agree with TRBD1. Germline V gene sequence: CDR1 SQVTM, CDR2 ANQGSEA. The ends lost 7 bases at V and 1 base at J; junction bases unmatched: 7. There are 13 residues in the CDR3. CDR3 protein: CSAWTGPSYEQYL. The DNA of the CDR3 is TGCAGCGCCTGGACAGGTCCTTCCTACGAGCAGTACCTC.

This clonotype was counted a few times. This may arise from a read error, as a much more abundant clone is one base away. The chain is built from TRBV29-1 and TRBJ1-1, with a tentative D call TRBD1 (5 bases). CDR3 length equals 14 residues. Germline CDR1 reads SQVTM; CDR2 reads ANQGSEA. V lost 1 base, J lost 5 bases, and 14 bases lay in between. CDR3 bases: TGCAGCGTTGAAGTCGGACAAGCGGTGACTGAAGCTTTCTTT. This sequence encodes CSVEVGQAVTEAFF.

Regarding this clonotype: Mismatch with germline at one junction end may stem from a read error. This chain connects TRBV6-6 to TRBJ2-2; D is unresolved. The CDR3 is 16 residues long. CDR1 and CDR2 from the germline V gene are MNHNY and SVGAGI (reference sequence). DNA for the CDR3: TGTGTCAGCAGTTACCTCTCGAGAGGATCGGACGGGGAGCTGTTTTTT. Amino acids: CVSSYLSRGSDGELFF.

The chain joins TRBV6-5 to TRBJ2-3, with D possibly being TRBD1 (6 bases). Looked up from germline, CDR1 is MNHEY and CDR2 is SVGAGI. This CDR3 comprises 14 residues. The CDR3 protein is CVNSYVGAGDTQYF. CDR3 bases: TGTGTCAACAGTTACGTGGGGGCGGGAGATACGCAGTATTTT.

A remark on this clonotype: The CDR3 does not close with the conserved phenylalanine or tryptophan, likely indicating a read error. The chain carries TRBV11-2 and TRBJ1-1, with TRBD1 matching 7 bases. CDR3 length equals 16 residues. The germline V gene has CDR1 SGHAT and CDR2 FQNNGV. After removal of 8 bases from V and 1 base from J, the junction contained 13 bases not matched to a gene. The CDR3 here is CASRPSRGLANTEAFI. CDR3 bases: TGTGCCAGCCGCCCATCCAGGGGGTTGGCGAACACTGAAGCTTTCATT.

Turning to this clonotype: A junction boundary mismatches the germline segment, possibly from a read error. The V and J genes are TRBV29-1 and TRBJ2-3, with D possibly being TRBD2 (5 bases). Germline V gene sequence: CDR1 SQVTM, CDR2 ANQGSEA. There are 14 residues in the CDR3. The DNA of the CDR3 is TGCAGCGTTGTAGTGGGAGTAAGCACAGATACACAGTATTTT. Its protein product is CSVVVGVSTDTQYF.

Only a few counts were recorded for this clonotype. The chain is built from TRBV15 and TRBJ2-3; 11 bases fit TRBD1. Germline V gives CDR1 LNHNV, CDR2 YYDKDF (reference sequence). The CDR3 runs 15 residues. After removal of 5 bases from V and 3 bases from J, the junction contained 4 bases not matched to a gene. CDR3 region: CATSARDRGTDTQYF. The CDR3 nucleotides are TGTGCCACCAGCGCCCGGGACAGGGGGACAGATACGCAGTATTTT.

A word on this clonotype: This could be a read error, since a much larger clone is one nucleotide away. The chain combines TRBV4-3 with TRBJ2-5; D is undetermined. The V gene's germline CDR1 is LGHNA and CDR2 YSLEER. The CDR3 is made up of 13 amino acids. This CDR3 reads CASCQVLMAAQYF. In DNA, the CDR3 is TGCGCCAGCTGCCAAGTCCTAATGGCGGCCCAGTACTTC.

The chain links TRBV4-3 to TRBJ1-6; TRBD1 matches 7 bases. Per the germline V gene, CDR1 is LGHNA and CDR2 is YSLEER. The CDR3 spans 16 residues. The V and J ends lost 3 bases and 10 bases, in that order; junction bases with no gene match: 12. CDR3 sequence: CASSHLTGQDGSPLHF. CDR3 DNA: TGCGCCAGCAGCCATCTAACTGGACAGGATGGGTCACCCCTCCACTTT.